Each of the 19 T cell receptor beta chains below was sequenced from the same sample in a study of cytomegalovirus exposure and HLA in healthy donors. Method: immunoSEQ multiplex PCR; TCRdb's copy keeps in-frame clones and lacks some. The table has some 190,000 clones, around 86% seen once. Sequenced material: PBMCs. These receptor sequences come from a woman younger than 30 in good health and CMV-seronegative.

V is TRBV11-2 and J is TRBJ1-4; D unclear. Germline-derived CDR1 and CDR2 are SGHAT and FQNNGV. The CDR3 length is 15 residues. Trimming took 1 base from V and 5 from J, leaving 11 bases between them. CDR3 DNA sequence: TGTGCCAGCAGCTTAGCGCCGGGGTTGAATGAAAAACTGTTTTTT. It codes for CASSLAPGLNEKLFF.

The chain recombines TRBV18 with TRBJ2-5, with 11 positions matching TRBD2. Germline V CDR1 and CDR2: KGHSH, LQKENI. V was pared by 0 bases and J by 0 bases, with 0 bases of the junction left unmatched. This CDR3 comprises 16 residues. CDR3 amino acids: CASSPPTSGNQETQYF. As DNA, the CDR3 is TGTGCCAGCTCACCACCGACTAGCGGGAACCAAGAGACCCAGTACTTC. The complete variable domain, with remaining parts taken from reference TRBV18 and TRBJ2-5, reads NAGVMQNPRHLVRRRGQEARLRCSPMKGHSHVYWYRQLPEEGLKFMVYLQKENIIDESGMPKERFSAEFPKEGPSILRIQQVVRGDSAAYFCASSPPTSGNQETQYFGPGTRLLVL.

Remarks on this clone: An end of the junction does not agree with germline; a read error may underlie this. The chain couples TRBV30 to TRBJ2-2, with TRBD1 as a possible D gene (6 bases). Germline CDR1 GTSNPN, CDR2 SVGIG (reference sequence). The length of the CDR3 is 13 residues. DNA of the CDR3: TGTGCCTGGAGACAGGGTAGACACCGGGGAGCTGTTTTT. This codes for CAWRQGRHRGAVF.

The chain joins TRBV30 to TRBJ1-2; 10 nucleotides agree with TRBD1. CDR3 size: 14 residues. V lost 1 base, J lost 5 bases, and 4 bases stayed unmatched. Germline loops: CDR1 GTSNPN, CDR2 SVGIG (reference sequence). The CDR3 nucleotides are TGTGCCTGGAGTGGGGACAGGGGAAAGTATGGCTACACCTTC. It is translated as CAWSGDRGKYGYTF.

Details on this clone: Other DNA sequences in this sample translate to the same CDR3. The J gene is TRBJ2-7, the V gene TRBV20-1, with D possibly being TRBD2 (5 bases). This CDR3 contains 11 residues. CDR1 DFQATT and CDR2 SNEGSKA come from the germline V gene (reference sequence). Trimming pared 3 bases from V and 4 bases from J, leaving 7 bases between. The DNA for the CDR3 is TGCAGTGCTAGGGGAGAGTACGAGCAGTACTTC. It is translated as CSARGEYEQYF.

This chain joins TRBV10-3 and TRBJ1-1, with D maybe TRBD1 (5 bases). The V end lost 6 bases, the J end lost 6 bases, and 17 bases lay between the germline ends. The V gene's germline CDR1 is ENHRY and CDR2 SYGVKD. The CDR3 extends over 14 amino acids. CDR3 residues: CAIRITGTWPEAFF. In DNA, the CDR3 is TGTGCCATCAGAATCACAGGAACTTGGCCTGAAGCTTTCTTT.

The gene calls are TRBV15 and TRBJ2-7; possibly TRBD1 for D (7 bases). V was pared by 0 bases and J by 3 bases, with 15 bases between. The CDR3 is made up of 16 amino acids. Germline V gene sequence: CDR1 LNHNV, CDR2 YYDKDF (reference sequence). The CDR3 nucleotides are TGTGCCACCAGCAGAGATTCCGCGGGACAGAGCTACGAGCAGTACTTC. Its protein product is CATSRDSAGQSYEQYF.

The chain recombines TRBV4-1 with TRBJ2-1, with D possibly TRBD2 on 6 matching bases. Germline CDR1 MGHRA, CDR2 YSYEKL. V was shortened by 0 bases and J by 7 bases, with 25 bases between the two germline ends. The CDR3 spans 19 residues. CDR3 protein: CASSQDQSVAGIARNEQFF. The CDR3 nucleotides are TGCGCCAGCAGCCAAGATCAATCGGTTGCGGGGATTGCTAGAAATGAGCAGTTCTTC.

This sequence joins TRBV6-1 and TRBJ1-3, with D possibly TRBD1 on 5 matching bases. V was shortened by 5 bases and J by 4 bases, with 6 bases between the two germline ends. The CDR3 covers 12 residues. In germline, CDR1 is MNHNS, CDR2 SASEGT. CDR3: CASSRQGNTIYF. The CDR3 bases are TGTGCCAGCAGTCGACAGGGAAACACCATATATTTT.

The chain carries TRBV7-2 and TRBJ1-1; perhaps TRBD1 as D (6 bases). CDR3 size: 14 residues. Trimming left V 5 bases short and J 4 bases short, with 14 bases between. CDR1 SGHTA and CDR2 FQGNSA come from the germline V gene. The CDR3 DNA follows: TGTGCCAGCAGCCCCGGGACACCGACCACTGAAGCTTTCTTT. Translation: CASSPGTPTTEAFF. The entire variable domain, with the rest obtained from reference TRBV7-2 and TRBJ1-1, is as follows: GAGVSQSPSNKVTEKGKDVELRCDPISGHTALYWYRQSLGQGLEFLIYFQGNSAPDKSGLPSDRFSAERTGGSVSTLTIQRTQQEDSAVYLCASSPGTPTTEAFFGQGTRLTVV.

The J gene is TRBJ1-4, the V gene TRBV9; D is ambiguous. The CDR3 runs 13 residues. Looked up from germline, CDR1 is SGDLS and CDR2 is YYNGEE. Trimming shortened V by 3 bases and J by 7 bases, and 10 bases separated the two germline ends. For the CDR3, the DNA is TGTGCCAGCAGCGCGGAGACGGGTGAAAAACTGTTTTTT. It translates to CASSAETGEKLFF.

The genes are TRBV7-3 and TRBJ2-3, with D perhaps matching TRBD1 (6 bases). CDR3 length: 16 residues. CDR1 is SGHTA, CDR2 FQGTGA, per germline. V was trimmed by 5 bases and J by 0 bases, leaving 15 bases between them. CDR3 DNA sequence: TGTGCCAGCAGCCAAGGAGACAGGTTTAGCACAGATACGCAGTATTTT. Residues: CASSQGDRFSTDTQYF.

The chain is built from TRBV5-1 and TRBJ2-2; TRBD1 matches at 7 bases. The CDR3 runs to 16 residues. Germline CDR1 is SGHRS and CDR2 is YFSETQ. The V gene end was trimmed by 1 base and the J gene end by 2 bases; junction bases not matched to a gene: 5. The CDR3 spells CASSLTRDRNTGELFF. Written as DNA, the CDR3 is TGCGCCAGCAGCTTGACCCGGGACAGAAACACCGGGGAGCTGTTTTTT.

This clone was seen only once. This sequence joins TRBV4-1 and TRBJ2-7; D might be TRBD1 (6 bases). The CDR3 is 14 amino acids. The germline gives CDR1 MGHRA, CDR2 YSYEKL. V dropped 8 bases and J dropped 6 bases, with 20 bases sitting between them. The CDR3 loop is CASGSGTIYSEQYF. The CDR3 region has the DNA TGCGCCAGCGGATCCGGGACAATCTACTCCGAGCAGTACTTC.

The V and J genes are TRBV30 and TRBJ1-6; D is undetermined. Germline loops: CDR1 GTSNPN, CDR2 SVGIG (reference sequence). CDR3 length: 14 amino acids. V was cut by 5 bases and J by 5 bases, with 13 bases left in between. Here the CDR3 DNA reads TGTGCCTGGGGTACTTTTCCCGATAATTCACCCCTCCACTTT. It is translated as CAWGTFPDNSPLHF.

The rearrangement joins TRBV4-2 to TRBJ2-3; D may be TRBD2 (5 bases). The CDR3 contains 15 residues. The germline V gene encodes CDR1 LGHNA and CDR2 YNFKEQ. V dropped 0 bases and J dropped 6 bases, with 13 bases sitting between them. The CDR3 DNA reads as TGTGCCAGCAGCCAAGAAGGAGGTATTATGGATACGCAGTATTTT. This translates into CASSQEGGIMDTQYF.

This clone was counted between two and nine times. The chain couples TRBV21-1 to TRBJ2-7; the table's D call of TRBD2 was not tested on the DNA. TRBV21-1 corresponds to a pseudogene. This CDR3 has 14 amino acids. CDR3 protein: CASSKVVGPGEQYF. The CDR3 DNA follows: TGTGCCAGCAGCAAAGTCGTAGGGCCGGGGGAGCAGTACTTC.

The CDR3 sequence: CAISDTGTLSYEQYF. Written as DNA, the CDR3 is TGTGCCATCAGTGATACCGGGACACTATCCTACGAGCAGTACTTC. The chain combines TRBV10-3 with TRBJ2-7; D is perhaps TRBD1 (6 bases). Germline CDR1 and CDR2: ENHRY and SYGVKD. The CDR3 totals 15 residues. V lost 3 bases to trimming and J lost 1 base, with 13 bases between them.

V gene TRBV7-6 combines with J gene TRBJ2-2; the match to TRBD1 covers 9 bases. V dropped 7 bases and J dropped 4; count of bases not matched to a gene: 4. CDR1 is SGHVS, CDR2 FNYEAQ, per germline. The CDR3 is 14 residues long. The CDR3 is CASIPDRGTGELFF. CDR3 bases: TGTGCCAGCATCCCGGACAGGGGCACCGGGGAGCTGTTTTTT.